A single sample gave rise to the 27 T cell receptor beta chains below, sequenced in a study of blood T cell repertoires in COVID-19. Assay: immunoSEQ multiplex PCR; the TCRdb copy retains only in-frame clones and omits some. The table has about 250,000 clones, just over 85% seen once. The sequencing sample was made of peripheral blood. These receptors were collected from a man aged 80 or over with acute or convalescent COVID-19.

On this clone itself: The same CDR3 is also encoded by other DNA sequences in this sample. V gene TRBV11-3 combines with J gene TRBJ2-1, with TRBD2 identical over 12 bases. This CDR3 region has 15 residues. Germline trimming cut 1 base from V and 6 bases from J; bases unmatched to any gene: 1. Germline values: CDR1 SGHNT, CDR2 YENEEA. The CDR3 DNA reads TGTGCCAGCAGCTTAGGACTAGCGGGGGTCAATGAGCAGTTCTTC. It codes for CASSLGLAGVNEQFF.

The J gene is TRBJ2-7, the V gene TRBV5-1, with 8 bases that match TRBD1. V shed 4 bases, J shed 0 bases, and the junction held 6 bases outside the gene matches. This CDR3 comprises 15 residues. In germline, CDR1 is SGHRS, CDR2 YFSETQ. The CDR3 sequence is CASSPRQGPSYEQYF. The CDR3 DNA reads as TGCGCCAGCAGCCCGAGACAGGGGCCCTCCTACGAGCAGTACTTC.

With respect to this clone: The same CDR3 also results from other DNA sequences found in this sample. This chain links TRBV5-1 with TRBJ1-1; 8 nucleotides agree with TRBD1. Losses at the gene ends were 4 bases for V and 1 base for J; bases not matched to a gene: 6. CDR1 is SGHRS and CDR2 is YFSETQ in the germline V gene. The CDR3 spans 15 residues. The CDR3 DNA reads TGCGCCAGCAGCCTATCCGGGACAGGGAACACTGAAGCTTTCTTT. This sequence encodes CASSLSGTGNTEAFF. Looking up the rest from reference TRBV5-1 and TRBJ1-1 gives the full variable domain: KAGVTQTPRYLIKTRGQQVTLSCSPISGHRSVSWYQQTPGQGLQFLFEYFSETQRNKGNFPGRFSGRQFSNSRSEMNVSTLELGDSALYLCASSLSGTGNTEAFFGQGTRLTVV.

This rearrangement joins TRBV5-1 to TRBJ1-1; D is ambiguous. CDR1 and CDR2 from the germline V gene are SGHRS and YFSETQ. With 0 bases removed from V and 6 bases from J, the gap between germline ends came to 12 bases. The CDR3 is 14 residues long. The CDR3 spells CASSLGGWASEAFF. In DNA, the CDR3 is TGCGCCAGCAGCTTGGGAGGGTGGGCTTCTGAAGCTTTCTTT.

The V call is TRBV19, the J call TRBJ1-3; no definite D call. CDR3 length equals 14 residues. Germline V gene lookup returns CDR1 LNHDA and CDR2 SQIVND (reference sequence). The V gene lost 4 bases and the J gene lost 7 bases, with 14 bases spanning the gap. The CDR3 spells CASSTPGLGNTIYF. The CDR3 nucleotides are TGTGCCAGTAGTACCCCCGGACTAGGGAACACCATATATTTT.

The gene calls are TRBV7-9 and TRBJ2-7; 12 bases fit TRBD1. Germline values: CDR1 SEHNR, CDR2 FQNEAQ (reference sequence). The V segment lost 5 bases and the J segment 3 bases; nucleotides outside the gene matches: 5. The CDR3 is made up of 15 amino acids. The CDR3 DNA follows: TGTGCCAGCAGCCCCGGGACAGGGGGCGGCTACGAGCAGTACTTC. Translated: CASSPGTGGGYEQYF.

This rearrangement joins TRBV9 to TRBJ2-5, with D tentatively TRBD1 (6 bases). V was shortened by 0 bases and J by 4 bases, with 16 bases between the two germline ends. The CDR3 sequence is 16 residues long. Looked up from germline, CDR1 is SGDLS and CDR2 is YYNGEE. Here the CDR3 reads CASSVADTRGPETQYF. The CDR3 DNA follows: TGTGCCAGCAGCGTAGCAGACACCAGGGGCCCAGAGACCCAGTACTTC.

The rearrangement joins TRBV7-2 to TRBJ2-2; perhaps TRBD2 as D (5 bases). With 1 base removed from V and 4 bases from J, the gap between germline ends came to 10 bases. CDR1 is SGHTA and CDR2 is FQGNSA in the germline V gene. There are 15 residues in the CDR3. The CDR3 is CASSLGSRGTGELFF. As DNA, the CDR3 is TGTGCCAGCAGCTTAGGGAGTCGGGGCACCGGGGAGCTGTTTTTT.

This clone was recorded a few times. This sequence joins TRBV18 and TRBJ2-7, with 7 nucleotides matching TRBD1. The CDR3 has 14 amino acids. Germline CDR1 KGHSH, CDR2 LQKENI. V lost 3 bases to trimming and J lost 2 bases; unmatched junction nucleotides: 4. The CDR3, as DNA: TGTGCCAGCTCACCTAGACAGGGCCCCTACGAGCAGTACTTC. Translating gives CASSPRQGPYEQYF.

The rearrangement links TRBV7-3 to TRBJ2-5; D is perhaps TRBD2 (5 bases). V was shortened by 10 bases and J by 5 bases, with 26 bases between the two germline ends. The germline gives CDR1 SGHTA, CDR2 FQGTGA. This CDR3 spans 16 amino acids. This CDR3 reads CANRSGGKVWRETQYF. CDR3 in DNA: TGTGCCAACCGCAGCGGAGGCAAGGTGTGGCGTGAGACCCAGTACTTC.

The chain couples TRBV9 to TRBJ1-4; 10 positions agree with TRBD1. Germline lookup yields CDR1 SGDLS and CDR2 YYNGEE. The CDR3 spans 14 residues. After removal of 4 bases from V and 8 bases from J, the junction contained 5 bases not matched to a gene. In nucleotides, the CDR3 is TGTGCCAGCAGCCCGGGACAGGGGTGGGAAAAACTGTTTTTT. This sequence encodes CASSPGQGWEKLFF.

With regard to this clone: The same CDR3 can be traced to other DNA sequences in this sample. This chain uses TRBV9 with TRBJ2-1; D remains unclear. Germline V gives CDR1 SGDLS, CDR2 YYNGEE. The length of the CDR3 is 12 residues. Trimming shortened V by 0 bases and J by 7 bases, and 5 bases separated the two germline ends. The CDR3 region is CASSVGANEQFF. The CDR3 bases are TGTGCCAGCAGCGTAGGAGCGAATGAGCAGTTCTTC.

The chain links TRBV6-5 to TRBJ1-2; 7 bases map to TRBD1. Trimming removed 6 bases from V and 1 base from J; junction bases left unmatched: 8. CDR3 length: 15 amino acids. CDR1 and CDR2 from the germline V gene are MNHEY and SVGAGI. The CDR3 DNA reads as TGTGCCAGCAGCTCGACAGGGTCGGGTAACTATGGCTACACCTTC. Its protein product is CASSSTGSGNYGYTF.

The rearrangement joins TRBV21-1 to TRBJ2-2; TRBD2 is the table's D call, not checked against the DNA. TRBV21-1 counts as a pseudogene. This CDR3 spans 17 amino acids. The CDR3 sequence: CASIPLAGVRNTGELFF. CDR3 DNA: TGTGCCAGCATCCCATTAGCGGGAGTAAGGAACACCGGGGAGCTGTTTTTT.

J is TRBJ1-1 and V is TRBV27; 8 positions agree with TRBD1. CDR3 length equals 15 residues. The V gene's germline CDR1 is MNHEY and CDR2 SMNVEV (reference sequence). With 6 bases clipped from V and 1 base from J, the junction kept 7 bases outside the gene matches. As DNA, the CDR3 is TGTGCCAGCAGCCTCTCAGGGACAGGGAACACTGAAGCTTTCTTT. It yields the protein CASSLSGTGNTEAFF.

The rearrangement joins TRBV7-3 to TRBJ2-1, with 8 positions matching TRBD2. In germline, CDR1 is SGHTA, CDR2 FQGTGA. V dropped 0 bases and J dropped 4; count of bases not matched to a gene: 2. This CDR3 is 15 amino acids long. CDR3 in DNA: TGTGCCAGCAGCTTAACCAGCGGGGGATACAATGAGCAGTTCTTC. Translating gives CASSLTSGGYNEQFF.

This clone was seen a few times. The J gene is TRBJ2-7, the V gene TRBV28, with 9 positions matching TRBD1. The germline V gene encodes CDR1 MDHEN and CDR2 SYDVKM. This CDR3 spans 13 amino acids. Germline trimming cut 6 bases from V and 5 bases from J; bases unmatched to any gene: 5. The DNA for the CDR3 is TGTGCCAGCAGGGGGACAGGGAGGCACGAGCAGTACTTC. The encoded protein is CASRGTGRHEQYF. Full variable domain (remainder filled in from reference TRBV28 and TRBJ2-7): DVKVTQSSRYLVKRTGEKVFLECVQDMDHENMFWYRQDPGLGLRLIYFSYDVKMKEKGDIPEGYSVSREKKERFSLILESASTNQTSMYLCASRGTGRHEQYFGPGTRLTVT.

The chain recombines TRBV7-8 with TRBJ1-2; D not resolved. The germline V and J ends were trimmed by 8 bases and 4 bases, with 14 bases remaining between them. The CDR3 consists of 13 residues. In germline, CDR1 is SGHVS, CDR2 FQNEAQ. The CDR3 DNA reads TGTGCCAGCGCCCAGTCTTCTGGCTATGGCTACACCTTC. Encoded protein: CASAQSSGYGYTF.

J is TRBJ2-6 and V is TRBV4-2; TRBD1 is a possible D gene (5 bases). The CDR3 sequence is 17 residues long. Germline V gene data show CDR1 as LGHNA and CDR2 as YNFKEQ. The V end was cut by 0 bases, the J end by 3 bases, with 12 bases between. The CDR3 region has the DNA TGTGCCAGCAGCCAAGATGGCCAGGGCCGTGGGGCCAACGTCCTGACTTTC. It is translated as CASSQDGQGRGANVLTF.

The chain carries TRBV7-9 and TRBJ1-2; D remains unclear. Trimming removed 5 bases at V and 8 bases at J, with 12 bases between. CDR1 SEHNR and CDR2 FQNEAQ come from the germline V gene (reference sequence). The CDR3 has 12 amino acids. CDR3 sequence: CASSHSAVGYTF. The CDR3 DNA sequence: TGTGCCAGCAGCCATAGCGCGGTGGGCTACACCTTC.

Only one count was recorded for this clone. CDR3 nucleotides: TGTGCCAGCAGCCAAGAAAACAGGGGCACAGATACGCAGTATTTT. Protein sequence: CASSQENRGTDTQYF. This sequence joins TRBV4-2 and TRBJ2-3, with D maybe TRBD1 (6 bases). This CDR3 spans 15 amino acids. Germline values: CDR1 LGHNA, CDR2 YNFKEQ. Between the trimmed V and J ends, which lost 0 bases and 1 base, there was a span of 8 bases.

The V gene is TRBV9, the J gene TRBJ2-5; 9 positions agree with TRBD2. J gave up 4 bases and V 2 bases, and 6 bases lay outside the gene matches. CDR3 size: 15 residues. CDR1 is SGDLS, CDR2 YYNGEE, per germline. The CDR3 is CASSVSSGKGETQYF. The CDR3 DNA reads TGTGCCAGCAGCGTGTCTAGCGGGAAGGGAGAGACCCAGTACTTC.

The CDR3 DNA reads as TGTGCCAGCAGCTTGGAACAGGGAGATTCACCCCTCCACTTT. As protein: CASSLEQGDSPLHF. V usage is TRBV7-2 and J usage is TRBJ1-6, with D possibly being TRBD1 (6 bases). Germline values: CDR1 SGHTA, CDR2 FQGNSA. The CDR3 is 14 residues long. V was trimmed by 3 bases and J by 8 bases, leaving 11 bases between them.

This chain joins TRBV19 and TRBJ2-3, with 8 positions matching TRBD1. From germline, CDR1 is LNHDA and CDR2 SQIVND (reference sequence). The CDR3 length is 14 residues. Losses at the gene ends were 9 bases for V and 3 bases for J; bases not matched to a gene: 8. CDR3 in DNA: TGTGCCAGGCCGGGACAGGCCTGGACAGATACGCAGTATTTT. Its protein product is CARPGQAWTDTQYF.

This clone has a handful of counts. The CDR3 bases are TGTGCCAGCTCACCAGACATGACGAACACTGAAGCTTTCTTT. Protein sequence: CASSPDMTNTEAFF. The rearrangement links TRBV18 to TRBJ1-1; D uncertain. Germline lookup yields CDR1 KGHSH and CDR2 LQKENI. CDR3 size: 14 residues. Deletions cut 2 bases from V and 1 base from J, with 8 bases between.

This chain's CDR3 is CASSRDRGEYEQYF. CDR3 coding DNA: TGTGCCAGCAGCAGGGACAGGGGGGAGTACGAGCAGTACTTC. The chain recombines TRBV2 with TRBJ2-7; 11 bases match TRBD1. The germline CDR1 and CDR2 sequences are SNHLY and FYNNEI. CDR3 size: 14 residues. The V gene end was trimmed by 6 bases and the J gene end by 4 bases; junction bases not matched to a gene: 5.

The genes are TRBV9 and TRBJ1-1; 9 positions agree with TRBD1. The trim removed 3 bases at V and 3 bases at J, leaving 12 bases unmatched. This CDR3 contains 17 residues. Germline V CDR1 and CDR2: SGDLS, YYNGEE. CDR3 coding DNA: TGTGCCAGCAGCGGGGTCCCGGGACAGGGTCCCTACACTGAAGCTTTCTTT. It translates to CASSGVPGQGPYTEAFF.